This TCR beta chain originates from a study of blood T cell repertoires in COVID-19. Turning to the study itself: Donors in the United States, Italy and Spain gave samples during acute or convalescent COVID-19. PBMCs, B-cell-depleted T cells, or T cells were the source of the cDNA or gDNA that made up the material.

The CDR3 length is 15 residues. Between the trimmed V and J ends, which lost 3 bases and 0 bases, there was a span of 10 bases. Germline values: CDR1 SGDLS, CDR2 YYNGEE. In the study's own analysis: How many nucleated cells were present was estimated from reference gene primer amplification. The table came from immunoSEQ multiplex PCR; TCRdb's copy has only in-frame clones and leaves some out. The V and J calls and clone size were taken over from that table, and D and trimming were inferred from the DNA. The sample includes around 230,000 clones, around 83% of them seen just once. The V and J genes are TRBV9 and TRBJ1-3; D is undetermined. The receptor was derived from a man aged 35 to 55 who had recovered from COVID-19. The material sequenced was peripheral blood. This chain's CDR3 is CASSADGVSGNTIYF. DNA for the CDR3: TGTGCCAGCAGCGCCGACGGGGTCTCTGGAAACACCATATATTTT. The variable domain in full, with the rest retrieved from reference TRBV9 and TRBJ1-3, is DSGVTQTPKHLITATGQRVTLRCSPRSGDLSVYWYQQSLDQGLQFLIQYYNGEERAKGNILERFSAQQFPDLHSELNLSSLELGDSALYFCASSADGVSGNTIYFGEGSWLTVV.